Given below is one T cell receptor beta chain in context. This sample was included in a study of brain T cells in children with intractable seizures. Trimming removed 8 bases from V and 2 bases from J; junction bases left unmatched: 9. CDR1 and CDR2 from the germline V gene are LNHDA and SQIVND (reference sequence). The CDR3 is 14 amino acids. Data came from immunoSEQ multiplex PCR; TCRdb stores just in-frame clones and leaves some out. The sample has 50,000 to 75,000 clones, 90% to 96% seen once. This chain links TRBV19 with TRBJ2-7; TRBD2 agrees at 7 bases. The sample in question was peripheral blood, obtained at surgery. This TCR derives from a boy under three years old with focal cortical dysplasia and intractable seizures. The CDR3, as DNA: TGTGCCAGTGGGAGCGGGGTTCAACCCTACGAGCAGTACTTC. Translating it yields CASGSGVQPYEQYF.